The present TCR beta chain was sequenced within a study of human T cells and chemical hapten exposure. In the study overall: Patients were mainly female, each with alopecia areata, totalis or universalis.

This clonotype has more than one count but fewer than ten. Its antigen is undetermined. In the original processing: Sample TCR totals centred on a median of approximately 100,000, ranging about 20,000 to 690,600. TCRdb reprocessed the RACE reads via MiXCR and lists one record per CDR3 protein. These V and J calls rely on TCRdb rather than the paper's analysis. The repertoire includes 100,000 to 150,000 distinct CDR3 sequences, approximately 10% of them detected once, and about 2.4% sits in the top ten. Germline V gene data show CDR1 as MGHDK and CDR2 as SYGVNS. This CDR3 is 10 amino acids long. Trimming cost V 6 bases and J 8 bases, with 7 bases left between them. Notes on the study in general: Compared to controls, expanded TCRs made significantly more large clusters of similar CDR3s.

Sample time point: patch test 3, about 24 weeks after DPC sensitization. As for treatment: therapeutic diphenylcyclopropenone sensitization with weekly scalp DPC. Staff drew blood before applying each patch test. The receptor was isolated from a woman aged 50 to 65 with alopecia areata. Some clones in this sample may be carry-over from other donors' samples. The specimen comprised whole blood, sampled in connection with sensitization to the hapten diphenylcyclopropenone (DPC). This chain links TRBV25-1 with TRBJ1-2; D is unresolved. CDR3 amino acids: CASSKDGYTF. CDR3 coding DNA: TGTGCCAGCAGCAAAGACGGCTACACCTTC.